This TCR beta chain derives from a study of spatial heterogeneity in lung cancer. The study's findings and limits: Counts of expanded intratumoral alpha and beta TCRs tracked tumor mutation counts.

TCRdb redid the calling of the 5' RACE reads with MiXCR, one entry per CDR3 protein. The table shows over 10,000 distinct CDR3 sequences, with 4% to 6% occurring only once. This sample's time point: sample taken at primary tumor resection. Untreated early-stage non-small cell lung cancer patients, around 72 in total, were the donors. Whole RNA, which was extracted from tumor, nontumor lung tissue or frozen PBMC, was sequenced without any cell sorting. This clonotype was observed many times. What it binds is unknown. The CDR3 has 16 amino acids. V lost 5 bases and J lost 8, with 24 bases in between. Germline-derived CDR1 and CDR2 are MNHEY and SVGAGI.

The sample in question was lung tumor tissue, obtained at surgery. This TCR derives from a male donor with early-stage non-small cell lung cancer. This chain joins TRBV6-5 and TRBJ1-1, with a weak D call TRBD1 (5 bases). The CDR3 reads CASSGSPGTITSEAFF. In DNA form, the CDR3 reads TGTGCCAGCAGTGGTTCACCGGGGACGATAACCTCCGAAGCTTTCTTT.